These 27 T cell receptor beta chains were all obtained from the same sample, sequenced in a study of blood T cell repertoires in COVID-19. TCRdb's table, derived via immunoSEQ multiplex PCR, lists solely in-frame clones and lacks some. The data contain over 35,000 clones, roughly nine tenths of them seen just once; the ten biggest clones take up 15% to 20%. Sequences were obtained from peripheral blood. These receptors came from a man aged 65 to 85 with active COVID-19.

The chain links TRBV6-5 to TRBJ1-4; perhaps TRBD1 as D (5 bases). The germline CDR1 and CDR2 sequences are MNHEY and SVGAGI. The V and J ends lost 5 bases and 10 bases respectively, with 14 bases between them. The CDR3 is 13 residues long. CDR3 nucleotides: TGTGCCAGCAGTCCCTCAGGGATGGGAAAACTGTTTTTT. Translating gives CASSPSGMGKLFF.

The rearrangement joins TRBV19 to TRBJ2-1; D perhaps matches TRBD2 (5 bases). Trimming removed 6 bases from V and 8 bases from J, with 20 bases in between. The CDR3 covers 15 residues. Germline V CDR1 and CDR2: LNHDA, SQIVND (reference sequence). CDR3 in amino acids: CASRDPYLRAYEQFF. The CDR3 coding sequence is TGTGCCAGTAGAGACCCCTACCTGCGGGCCTATGAGCAGTTCTTC.

V usage is TRBV5-1 and J usage is TRBJ1-4; possible D gene TRBD1, 5 bases. CDR1 and CDR2 (germline): SGHRS, YFSETQ. The CDR3 has 14 residues. Trimming removed 6 bases from V and 7 bases from J, with 16 bases in between. CDR3 protein: CASNPGGGTEKLFF. The CDR3 DNA follows: TGCGCCAGCAACCCCGGGGGGGGGACTGAAAAACTGTTTTTT.

This CDR3 is CASSSGTGGNTGELFF. The CDR3, as DNA: TGTGCCAGCAGCTCAGGGACAGGGGGCAACACCGGGGAGCTGTTTTTT. The J gene is TRBJ2-2, the V gene TRBV7-9, with 12 bases fitting TRBD1. This CDR3 comprises 16 residues. Germline CDR1 is SEHNR and CDR2 is FQNEAQ (reference sequence). The V segment lost 4 bases and the J segment 2 bases; nucleotides outside the gene matches: 2.

In the case of this clone: Germline and junction disagree at one end, which may indicate a read error. The chain has TRBV3-1 (or the pseudogene TRBV3-2) and TRBJ2-7; 12 bases line up with TRBD1. The CDR3 is 15 residues long. Germline CDR1 LGHDT, CDR2 YNNKEL (reference sequence). Here the CDR3 DNA reads TGTGCCAGCACCCAAGGGGACAGGGGGCTGGCCGAGCAGTACTTC. Translating it yields CASTQGDRGLAEQYF.

The chain links TRBV10-3 to TRBJ2-3, with 8 bases lining up with TRBD2. The CDR3 length is 14 residues. Germline lookup yields CDR1 ENHRY and CDR2 SYGVKD. Trimming took 9 bases from V and 4 from J; bases not matched to a gene: 9. CDR3 in amino acids: CAMGPGLVADTQYF. The CDR3 DNA follows: TGTGCCATGGGGCCGGGACTAGTGGCAGATACGCAGTATTTT.

CDR3 nucleotide sequence: TGTGCCAGCAGTTCCCCTCAATGGGGAGCCTACGAGCAGTACTTC. Translated, it gives CASSSPQWGAYEQYF. This chain joins TRBV6-2 or TRBV6-3 and TRBJ2-7; a possible D gene is TRBD2 (5 bases). The CDR3 runs to 15 residues. Trimming pared 4 bases from V and 2 bases from J, leaving 15 bases between. Germline CDR1 reads MNHEY; CDR2 reads SVGEGT.

This sequence joins TRBV12-3 or TRBV12-4 and TRBJ1-2; no reliable D call. The CDR3 runs 13 residues. V lost 0 bases and J 5 bases, leaving 7 bases between the germline ends. The CDR3 reads CASSLARRYGYTF. In nucleotides, the CDR3 is TGTGCCAGCAGTTTAGCCCGGAGGTATGGCTACACCTTC.

The chain combines TRBV11-3 with TRBJ2-5, with D tentatively TRBD2 (6 bases). The germline V gene has CDR1 SGHNT and CDR2 YENEEA. This CDR3 has 13 amino acids. Between the trimmed V and J ends, which lost 3 bases and 6 bases, there was a span of 11 bases. In DNA form, the CDR3 reads TGTGCCAGCAGCTTTCGGGAGTCCCAGACCCAGTACTTC. This sequence encodes CASSFRESQTQYF.

The chain uses TRBV7-6 and TRBJ2-1; 14 nucleotides align to TRBD2. V trimming: 4 bases; J trimming: 1 base; junction bases outside the gene matches: 18. The germline CDR1 and CDR2 sequences are SGHVS and FNYEAQ. CDR3 length: 22 residues. CDR3 in DNA: TGTGCCAGCAGCTCAGGGACAGGGACGGGACTAGCGGGAGATCGGTCCTACAATGAGCAGTTCTTC. Its protein product is CASSSGTGTGLAGDRSYNEQFF. Complete variable domain (other parts from reference TRBV7-6 and TRBJ2-1): GAGVSQSPRYKVTKRGQDVALRCDPISGHVSLYWYRQALGQGPEFLTYFNYEAQQDKSGLPNDRFSAERPEGSISTLTIQRTEQRDSAMYRCASSSGTGTGLAGDRSYNEQFFGPGTRLTVL.

The chain uses TRBV9 and TRBJ2-2, with D perhaps TRBD2 (5 bases). The CDR3 runs to 13 residues. The V end lost 4 bases, the J end lost 6 bases, and 10 bases lay between the germline ends. CDR1 is SGDLS and CDR2 is YYNGEE in the germline V gene. CDR3 region: CASSTSGAGELFF. The DNA for the CDR3 is TGTGCCAGCAGCACGTCCGGGGCCGGGGAGCTGTTTTTT.

The J gene is TRBJ2-7, the V gene TRBV5-8, with a possible D match to TRBD2 (7 bases). The V gene lost 3 bases and the J gene lost 7 bases, with 14 bases spanning the gap. The CDR3 runs to 13 residues. Germline V lookup: CDR1 SGHTS, CDR2 YDEGEE. The CDR3 DNA is TGTGCCAGCAGCTGGGGGGGGGCTTTTGAGCAGTACTTC. Its protein product is CASSWGGAFEQYF.

This rearrangement joins TRBV5-1 to TRBJ2-6; D might be TRBD1 (6 bases). Trimming stripped 5 bases from V and 3 bases from J, with 15 bases between. The CDR3 totals 16 residues. Germline loops: CDR1 SGHRS, CDR2 YFSETQ. CDR3 region: CASSGTGLGGANVLTF. The DNA for the CDR3 is TGCGCCAGCAGTGGAACAGGGTTGGGTGGGGCCAACGTCCTGACTTTC.

This clone has more than one count but fewer than ten. This chain links TRBV7-9 with TRBJ2-7, with 7 nucleotides matching TRBD1. Losses at the gene ends were 5 bases for V and 4 bases for J; bases not matched to a gene: 5. This CDR3 spans 13 amino acids. The germline CDR1 and CDR2 sequences are SEHNR and FQNEAQ (reference sequence). The CDR3 coding sequence is TGTGCCAGCAGCCCGGGACAGCCGTACGAGCAGTACTTC. This codes for CASSPGQPYEQYF. Full variable domain (outside the CDR3, taken from reference TRBV7-9 and TRBJ2-7): DTGVSQNPRHKITKRGQNVTFRCDPISEHNRLYWYRQTLGQGPEFLTYFQNEAQLEKSRLLSDRFSAERPKGSFSTLEIQRTEQGDSAMYLCASSPGQPYEQYFGPGTRLTVT.

The rearrangement joins TRBV19 to TRBJ2-7; 8 positions agree with TRBD1. V was clipped by 5 bases and J by 3 bases; unmatched bases: 9. The germline gives CDR1 LNHDA, CDR2 SQIVND (reference sequence). The length of the CDR3 is 15 residues. The CDR3 reads CASSELTGADYEQYF. The CDR3 region has the DNA TGTGCCAGTAGTGAATTGACAGGGGCAGACTACGAGCAGTACTTC.

This chain links TRBV4-2 with TRBJ1-4; a weak D match, TRBD1 (6 bases). CDR3 length: 16 residues. Germline CDR1 is LGHNA and CDR2 is YNFKEQ. V was clipped by 1 base and J by 4 bases, with 13 bases between them. The CDR3 bases are TGTGCCAGCAGCCAAGGAAGCACAGGGTTTAATGAAAAACTGTTTTTT. Amino acid sequence: CASSQGSTGFNEKLFF.

This chain uses TRBV19 with TRBJ2-6; weak D call: TRBD1 (6 bases). Trimming left V 4 bases short and J 5 bases short, with 9 bases between. The germline CDR1 and CDR2 sequences are LNHDA and SQIVND (reference sequence). The length of the CDR3 is 14 residues. This chain's CDR3 is CASSRDIRANVLTF. Here the CDR3 DNA reads TGTGCCAGTAGTAGGGACATCCGGGCCAACGTCCTGACTTTC. Full variable domain (missing parts from reference TRBV19 and TRBJ2-6): DGGITQSPKYLFRKEGQNVTLSCEQNLNHDAMYWYRQDPGQGLRLIYYSQIVNDFQKGDIAEGYSVSREKKESFPLTVTSAQKNPTAFYLCASSRDIRANVLTFGAGSRLTVL.

This chain uses TRBV4-2 with TRBJ1-4; D is perhaps TRBD1 (5 bases). V was cut by 4 bases and J by 4 bases, with 16 bases left in between. This CDR3 comprises 16 residues. Germline CDR1 and CDR2: LGHNA and YNFKEQ. The CDR3 nucleotides read TGTGCCAGCAGCCCTAAACTACCGGGGGATAATGAAAAACTGTTTTTT. This gives the protein CASSPKLPGDNEKLFF.

The V gene is TRBV7-2, the J gene TRBJ1-1; D unclear. The CDR3 spans 13 residues. Trimming removed 7 bases from V and 4 bases from J, with 13 bases in between. Per germline, CDR1 SGHTA and CDR2 FQGNSA. The CDR3 bases are TGTGCCAGCACTATGGACGGGAGCACTGAAGCTTTCTTT. Its translation is CASTMDGSTEAFF.

This chain links TRBV28 with TRBJ2-1; tentative D call: TRBD2 (5 bases). Germline values: CDR1 MDHEN, CDR2 SYDVKM. The CDR3 totals 18 residues. Between the trimmed V and J ends, which lost 1 base and 0 bases, there was a span of 16 bases. CDR3 bases: TGTGCCAGCAGTTTATCGGGGAGAGGGAGATTCTCCTACAATGAGCAGTTCTTC. Protein: CASSLSGRGRFSYNEQFF. The variable domain in full, completed from reference TRBV28 and TRBJ2-1, reads DVKVTQSSRYLVKRTGEKVFLECVQDMDHENMFWYRQDPGLGLRLIYFSYDVKMKEKGDIPEGYSVSREKKERFSLILESASTNQTSMYLCASSLSGRGRFSYNEQFFGPGTRLTVL.

About this clone itself: Germline is not matched at one junction end, which may reflect a read error. This sequence joins TRBV24-1 and TRBJ2-7; 8 bases are shared with TRBD1. CDR1 and CDR2 from the germline V gene are KGHDR and SFDVKD. The CDR3 covers 13 residues. CDR3 loop: CAVVLRDRMVVEF. The CDR3 DNA reads TGTGCCGTTGTACTCCGGGACAGGATGGTTGTGGAATTC.

This chain uses TRBV2 with TRBJ2-7, with 9 bases identical to TRBD1. CDR3 size: 15 residues. CDR1 is SNHLY, CDR2 FYNNEI, per germline. V gave up 7 bases and J gave up 2 bases; unmatched junction bases: 9. The DNA of the CDR3 is TGTGCCAGCACCCCCGGGACAGGGCTCACCTACGAGCAGTACTTC. It codes for CASTPGTGLTYEQYF.

V gene TRBV12-3 or TRBV12-4 combines with J gene TRBJ1-6, with D possibly matching TRBD1 (6 bases). Trimming removed 7 bases at V and 8 bases at J, with 12 bases between. This CDR3 has 13 residues. Here the CDR3 DNA reads TGTGCCAGCAACTTTGGGGGCGATTCACCCCTCCACTTT. Its protein product is CASNFGGDSPLHF.

The V gene is TRBV28, the J gene TRBJ1-2; possibly TRBD1 for D (5 bases). The CDR3 spans 14 residues. Germline V lookup: CDR1 MDHEN, CDR2 SYDVKM. V gave up 8 bases and J gave up 0 bases, with 13 bases separating them. This CDR3 is CASSPGYSNYGYTF. The CDR3 coding sequence is TGTGCCAGCTCCCCAGGGTATTCTAACTATGGCTACACCTTC.

The chain is built from TRBV2 and TRBJ2-5; TRBD1 aligns across 9 bases. Germline CDR1 is SNHLY and CDR2 is FYNNEI. The V segment lost 6 bases and the J segment 1 base; nucleotides outside the gene matches: 0. This CDR3 is 13 amino acids long. CDR3 nucleotide sequence: TGTGCCAGCAGACAGGGGGCCCAAGAGACCCAGTACTTC. It encodes CASRQGAQETQYF.

This clone has only a few counts. This chain's CDR3 is CASSLVGQGRSEAFF. In DNA, the CDR3 is TGTGCCAGCAGCTTAGTTGGGCAGGGCCGTAGCGAAGCTTTCTTT. The chain uses TRBV7-2 and TRBJ1-1; the D gene is possibly TRBD1 (5 bases). With 1 base removed from V and 8 bases from J, the gap between germline ends came to 17 bases. In germline, CDR1 is SGHTA, CDR2 FQGNSA. This CDR3 has 15 amino acids.

The chain carries TRBV6-5 and TRBJ2-1; possible D gene TRBD2, 6 bases. This CDR3 is 15 amino acids long. Germline values: CDR1 MNHEY, CDR2 SVGAGI. Trimming pared 6 bases from V and 0 bases from J, leaving 12 bases between. The CDR3 nucleotides read TGTGCCAGCAGACGGGACTTTAGCTCCTACAATGAGCAGTTCTTC. This gives the protein CASRRDFSSYNEQFF.